This T cell receptor (beta chain) appears in the sequencing data of a study of cytomegalovirus exposure and HLA in healthy donors. The PCR made use of 60 Vbeta and 13 Jbeta primers. Measured with immunoSEQ multiplex PCR; TCRdb has only the in-frame clones, and not every one. The sample has 130,000 to 150,000 clones, 60% to 85% seen once; the top ten hold about 13%. Trimming shortened V by 4 bases and J by 3 bases, and 15 bases separated the two germline ends. CDR3 length: 14 residues. Germline V gene data show CDR1 as SQVTM and CDR2 as ANQGSEA. These donors, healthy bone marrow donors, were studied. The rearrangement uses TRBV29-1 and TRBJ1-2, with a possible D match to TRBD1 (5 bases). The sequenced sample consisted of PBMCs. The TCR comes from a middle-aged man in good health and CMV-seropositive. DNA of the CDR3: TGCAGCGTTGTGTGGGGGGGACGAGACTATGGCTACACCTTC. Encoded protein: CSVVWGGRDYGYTF.